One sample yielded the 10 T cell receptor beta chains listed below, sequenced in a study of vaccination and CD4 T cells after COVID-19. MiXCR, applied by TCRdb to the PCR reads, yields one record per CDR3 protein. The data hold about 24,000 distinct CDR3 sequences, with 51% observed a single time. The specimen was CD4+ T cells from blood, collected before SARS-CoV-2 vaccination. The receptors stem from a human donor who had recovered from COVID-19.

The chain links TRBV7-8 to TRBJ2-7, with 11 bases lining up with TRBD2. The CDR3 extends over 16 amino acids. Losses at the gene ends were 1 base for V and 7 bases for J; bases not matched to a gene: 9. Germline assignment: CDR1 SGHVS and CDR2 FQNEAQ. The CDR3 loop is CASSLDQLAGEIEQYF. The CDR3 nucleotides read TGTGCCAGCAGCTTAGATCAACTAGCGGGAGAAATTGAGCAGTACTTC.

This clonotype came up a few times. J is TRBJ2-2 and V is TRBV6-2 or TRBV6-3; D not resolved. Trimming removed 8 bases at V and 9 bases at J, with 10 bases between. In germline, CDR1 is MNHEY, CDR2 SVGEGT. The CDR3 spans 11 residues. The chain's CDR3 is CASLRNRELFF. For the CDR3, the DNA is TGTGCCAGCCTCCGAAACCGGGAGCTGTTTTTT.

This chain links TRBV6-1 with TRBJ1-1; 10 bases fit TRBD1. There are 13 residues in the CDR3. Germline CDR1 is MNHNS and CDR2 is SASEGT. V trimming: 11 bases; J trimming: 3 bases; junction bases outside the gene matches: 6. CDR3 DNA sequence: TGTGCCGGGGGACAGGGGCCCGACACTGAAGCTTTCTTT. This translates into CAGGQGPDTEAFF.

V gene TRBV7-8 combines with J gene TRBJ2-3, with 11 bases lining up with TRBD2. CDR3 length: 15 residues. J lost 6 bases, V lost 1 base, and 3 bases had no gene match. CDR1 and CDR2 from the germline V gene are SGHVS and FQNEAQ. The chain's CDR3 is CASSLVLAGADTQYF. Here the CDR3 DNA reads TGTGCCAGCAGCTTAGTACTAGCGGGAGCGGATACGCAGTATTTT.

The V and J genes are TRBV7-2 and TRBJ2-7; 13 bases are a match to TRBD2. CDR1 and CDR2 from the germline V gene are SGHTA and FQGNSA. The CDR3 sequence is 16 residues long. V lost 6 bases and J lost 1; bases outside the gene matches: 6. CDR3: CASRRTSGSSSYEQYF. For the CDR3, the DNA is TGTGCCAGCAGAAGGACTAGCGGGAGTAGTTCCTACGAGCAGTACTTC.

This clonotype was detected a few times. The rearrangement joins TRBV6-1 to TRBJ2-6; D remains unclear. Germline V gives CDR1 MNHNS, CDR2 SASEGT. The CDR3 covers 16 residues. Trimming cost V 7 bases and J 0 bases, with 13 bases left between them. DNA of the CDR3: TGTGCCAGCATGTGGGGATTCAGCTCTGGGGCCAACGTCCTGACTTTC. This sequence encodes CASMWGFSSGANVLTF.

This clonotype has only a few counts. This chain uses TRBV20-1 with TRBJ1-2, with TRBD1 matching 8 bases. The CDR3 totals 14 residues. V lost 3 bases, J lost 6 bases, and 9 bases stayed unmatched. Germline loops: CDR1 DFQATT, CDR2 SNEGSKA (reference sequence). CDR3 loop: CSASLGDRIDGYTF. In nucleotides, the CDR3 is TGCAGTGCTAGTCTAGGGGACAGGATCGATGGCTACACCTTC.

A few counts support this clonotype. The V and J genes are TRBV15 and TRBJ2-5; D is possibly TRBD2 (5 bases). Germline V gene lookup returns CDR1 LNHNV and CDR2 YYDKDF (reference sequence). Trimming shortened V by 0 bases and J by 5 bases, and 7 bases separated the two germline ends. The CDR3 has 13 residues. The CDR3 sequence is CATSRETIETQYF. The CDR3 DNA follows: TGTGCCACCAGCAGAGAGACTATCGAGACCCAGTACTTC. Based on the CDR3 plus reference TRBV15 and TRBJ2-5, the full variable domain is DAMVIQNPRYQVTQFGKPVTLSCSQTLNHNVMYWYQQKSSQAPKLLFHYYDKDFNNEADTPDNFQSRRPNTSFCFLDIRSPGLGDTAMYLCATSRETIETQYFGPGTRLLVL.

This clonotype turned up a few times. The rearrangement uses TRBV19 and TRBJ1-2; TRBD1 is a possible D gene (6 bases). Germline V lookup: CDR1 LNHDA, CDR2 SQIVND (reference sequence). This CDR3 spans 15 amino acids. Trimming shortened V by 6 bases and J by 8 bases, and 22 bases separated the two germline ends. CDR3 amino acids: CASRVPGDQFEGYTF. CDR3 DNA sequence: TGTGCCAGTAGGGTTCCAGGGGACCAATTTGAAGGCTACACCTTC. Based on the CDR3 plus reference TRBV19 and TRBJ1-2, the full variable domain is DGGITQSPKYLFRKEGQNVTLSCEQNLNHDAMYWYRQDPGQGLRLIYYSQIVNDFQKGDIAEGYSVSREKKESFPLTVTSAQKNPTAFYLCASRVPGDQFEGYTFGSGTRLTVV.

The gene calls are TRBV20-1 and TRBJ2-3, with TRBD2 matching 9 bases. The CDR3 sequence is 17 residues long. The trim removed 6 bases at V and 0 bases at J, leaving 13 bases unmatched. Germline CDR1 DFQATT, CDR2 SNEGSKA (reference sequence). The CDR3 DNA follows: TGCAGTGCCGTCATCTTACTAGCGGGCCGGAGCACAGATACGCAGTATTTT. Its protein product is CSAVILLAGRSTDTQYF.